These 13 T cell receptor beta chains share one sample of origin, sequenced in a study of cytomegalovirus exposure and HLA in healthy donors. Produced via immunoSEQ multiplex PCR; TCRdb's table is partial and in-frame only. The data hold 100,000 to 150,000 clones, with about 90% observed a single time. Sequencing was carried out using PBMCs. Every receptor here comes from a woman between 18 and 29 years old in good health and CMV-seronegative.

This chain uses TRBV27 with TRBJ2-1, with 10 bases that match TRBD1. The germline V gene has CDR1 MNHEY and CDR2 SMNVEV (reference sequence). The CDR3 totals 15 residues. After removal of 5 bases from V and 13 bases from J, the junction contained 14 bases not matched to a gene. The CDR3 sequence is CASSMTTGTGAHQFF. The CDR3, as DNA: TGTGCCAGCAGTATGACGACCGGGACAGGGGCGCACCAGTTCTTC.

The J gene is TRBJ2-3, the V gene TRBV19, with D possibly TRBD2 on 6 matching bases. Germline CDR1 LNHDA, CDR2 SQIVND (reference sequence). The CDR3 loop spans 14 amino acids. V lost 3 bases to trimming and J lost 7 bases, with 14 bases between them. The CDR3 is CASSMFGDSNTQYF. The CDR3 coding sequence is TGTGCCAGTAGTATGTTTGGGGACTCCAATACGCAGTATTTT.

This clone showed up just a few times. The gene calls are TRBV27 and TRBJ1-2, with TRBD1 identical over 9 bases. CDR1 and CDR2 (germline): MNHEY, SMNVEV (reference sequence). The CDR3 spans 15 residues. V was pared by 0 bases and J by 8 bases, with 7 bases of the junction left unmatched. The CDR3 sequence is CASSLSWTGDGGYTF. CDR3 DNA: TGTGCCAGCAGTTTATCTTGGACAGGGGATGGCGGCTACACCTTC.

This clone appeared many times. V usage is TRBV19 and J usage is TRBJ1-3; tentatively, D is TRBD1 (5 bases). The CDR3 length is 16 residues. Deletions cut 6 bases from V and 0 bases from J, with 15 bases between. Germline CDR1 and CDR2: LNHDA and SQIVND (reference sequence). CDR3 sequence reads: CASSPTVLLSGNTIYF. The CDR3 DNA is TGTGCCAGTAGCCCGACAGTCCTCCTCTCTGGAAACACCATATATTTT.

This clone was detected once. This chain joins TRBV7-8 and TRBJ2-3, with 10 bases that match TRBD2. From germline, CDR1 is SGHVS and CDR2 FQNEAQ. V gave up 9 bases and J gave up 5 bases; unmatched junction bases: 8. The CDR3 spans 14 residues. CDR3 residues: CASKEREGQDTQYF. CDR3 coding DNA: TGTGCCAGTAAGGAGCGGGAGGGCCAAGATACGCAGTATTTT.

This clone was recorded only once. This sequence joins TRBV28 and TRBJ1-4, with 8 positions matching TRBD1. Trimming removed 5 bases from V and 7 bases from J; junction bases left unmatched: 6. Germline V gene sequence: CDR1 MDHEN, CDR2 SYDVKM. CDR3 length equals 14 residues. CDR3 DNA: TGTGCCAGCAGTATCGGACAGGGACCTGAAAAACTGTTTTTT. Protein: CASSIGQGPEKLFF.

The chain combines TRBV11-2 with TRBJ1-6; D perhaps matches TRBD1 (5 bases). CDR1 SGHAT and CDR2 FQNNGV come from the germline V gene. Trimming took off 5 bases at V and 2 bases at J, with 16 bases between the two ends. The CDR3 is made up of 17 amino acids. CDR3 DNA sequence: TGTGCCAGCAGCCCTTATTCGACGGGGGCCTATAATTCACCCCTCCACTTT. Encoded protein: CASSPYSTGAYNSPLHF. The variable domain in full, completed from reference TRBV11-2 and TRBJ1-6, reads EAGVAQSPRYKIIEKRQSVAFWCNPISGHATLYWYQQILGQGPKLLIQFQNNGVVDDSQLPKDRFSAERLKGVDSTLKIQPAKLEDSAVYLCASSPYSTGAYNSPLHFGNGTRLTVT.

This clone occurred once. The V gene is TRBV5-6, the J gene TRBJ1-6, with D unclear. The V gene's germline CDR1 is SGHDT and CDR2 YYEEEE. The germline V and J ends were trimmed by 4 bases and 0 bases, with 11 bases remaining between them. The CDR3 is 16 residues long. This chain's CDR3 is CASSLLEVSYNSPLHF. The CDR3 DNA sequence: TGTGCCAGCAGCCTACTCGAAGTCTCCTATAATTCACCCCTCCACTTT.

The chain is built from TRBV18 and TRBJ1-1; 11 nucleotides match TRBD1. The CDR3 covers 18 residues. Germline loops: CDR1 KGHSH, CDR2 LQKENI. V dropped 8 bases and J dropped 4; count of bases not matched to a gene: 18. CDR3 protein: CASRLVEGTGGRGTEAFF. DNA for the CDR3: TGTGCCAGCAGACTGGTGGAAGGGACAGGGGGAAGGGGCACTGAAGCTTTCTTT.

As for this clone: The junction and the germline gene differ at one end; a read error may be behind it. The chain links TRBV19 to TRBJ1-2; D is possibly TRBD1 (6 bases). From germline, CDR1 is LNHDA and CDR2 SQIVND (reference sequence). The CDR3 extends over 15 amino acids. CDR3 nucleotides: TGTGCCAGTAGTCTAGAGGGACACGTTAACTATGGCTACACCTTC. Protein product: CASSLEGHVNYGYTF.

This clone was observed once. Sequence at one end of the junction differs from germline and may be a read error. The chain uses TRBV6-5 and TRBJ1-1; tentatively, D is TRBD1 (5 bases). Germline CDR1 reads MNHEY; CDR2 reads SVGAGI. This CDR3 has 12 amino acids. The CDR3 nucleotides read TGTGCCAGCAGTTCCGGGGGGGGTTTTGTAACCTTT. It translates to CASSSGGGFVTF.

The gene calls are TRBV11-3 and TRBJ2-2, with a possible D match to TRBD1 (5 bases). Germline CDR1 and CDR2: SGHNT and YENEEA. The CDR3 spans 17 residues. The ends were cut back, 1 base at V and 4 bases at J, with 16 bases in the middle. CDR3 DNA: TGTGCCAGCAGCTTAGTGATGTTGGGGCGTGGCACCGGGGAGCTGTTTTTT. Translating gives CASSLVMLGRGTGELFF.

This chain joins TRBV19 and TRBJ1-4; the D gene is possibly TRBD1 (5 bases). Germline CDR1 LNHDA, CDR2 SQIVND (reference sequence). The CDR3 extends over 12 amino acids. Trimming took 6 bases from V and 8 from J, leaving 10 bases between them. This CDR3 reads CASSPRAEKLFF. DNA for the CDR3: TGTGCCAGTAGCCCCAGGGCGGAAAAACTGTTTTTT.